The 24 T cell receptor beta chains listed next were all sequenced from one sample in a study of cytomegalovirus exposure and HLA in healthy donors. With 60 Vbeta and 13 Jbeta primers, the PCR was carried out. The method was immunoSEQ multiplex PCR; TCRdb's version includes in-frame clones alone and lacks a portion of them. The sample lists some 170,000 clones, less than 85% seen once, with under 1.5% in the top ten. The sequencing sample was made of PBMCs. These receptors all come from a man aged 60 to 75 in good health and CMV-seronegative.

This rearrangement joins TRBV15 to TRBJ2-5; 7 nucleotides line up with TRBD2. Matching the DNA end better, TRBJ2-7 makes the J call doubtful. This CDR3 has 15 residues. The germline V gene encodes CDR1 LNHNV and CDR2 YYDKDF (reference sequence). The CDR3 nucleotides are TGTGCCACCAGCAGAGATCCGGGGGGAGCAGACGAGCAGTACTTC. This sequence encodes CATSRDPGGADEQYF.

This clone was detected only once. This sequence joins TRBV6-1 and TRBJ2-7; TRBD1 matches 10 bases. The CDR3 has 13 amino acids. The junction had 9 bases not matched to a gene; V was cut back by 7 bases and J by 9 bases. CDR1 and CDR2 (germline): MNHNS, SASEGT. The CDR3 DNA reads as TGTGCCAGCACCCTAGGGACAGGGGAAGGGCAGTACTTC. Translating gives CASTLGTGEGQYF.

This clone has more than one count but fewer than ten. The CDR3 bases are TGTGCCAGCATTCTGGCGGGAGGACTCTACAATGAGCAGTTCTTC. Its protein product is CASILAGGLYNEQFF. V is TRBV28 and J is TRBJ2-1; 8 nucleotides line up with TRBD2. CDR1 and CDR2 from the germline V gene are MDHEN and SYDVKM. The CDR3 is 15 amino acids. V dropped 7 bases and J dropped 3; count of bases not matched to a gene: 8.

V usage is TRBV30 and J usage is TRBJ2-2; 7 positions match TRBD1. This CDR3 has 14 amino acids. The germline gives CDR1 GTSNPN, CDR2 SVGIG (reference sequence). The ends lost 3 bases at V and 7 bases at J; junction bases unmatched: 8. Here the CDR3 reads CAWSRRGRSGELFF. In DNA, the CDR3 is TGTGCCTGGAGCAGAAGGGGGCGCAGCGGGGAGCTGTTTTTT. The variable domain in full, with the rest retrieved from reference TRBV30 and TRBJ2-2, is SQTIHQWPATLVQPVGSPLSLECTVEGTSNPNLYWYRQAAGRGLQLLFYSVGIGQISSEVPQNLSASRPQDRQFILSSKKLLLSDSGFYLCAWSRRGRSGELFFGEGSRLTVL.

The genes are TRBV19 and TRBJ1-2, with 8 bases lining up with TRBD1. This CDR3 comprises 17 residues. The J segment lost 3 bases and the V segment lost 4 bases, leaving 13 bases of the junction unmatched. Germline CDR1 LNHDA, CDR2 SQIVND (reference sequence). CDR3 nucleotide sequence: TGTGCCAGTAGTACCCATTATTCCGGGACAGGCGACTATGGCTACACCTTC. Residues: CASSTHYSGTGDYGYTF.

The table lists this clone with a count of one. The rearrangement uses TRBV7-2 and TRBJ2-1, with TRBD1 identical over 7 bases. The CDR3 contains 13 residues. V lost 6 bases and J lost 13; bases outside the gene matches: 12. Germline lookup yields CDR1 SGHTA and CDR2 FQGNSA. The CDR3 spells CASRDQDRFSQFF. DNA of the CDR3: TGTGCCAGCAGGGACCAGGACAGGTTCAGTCAGTTCTTC.

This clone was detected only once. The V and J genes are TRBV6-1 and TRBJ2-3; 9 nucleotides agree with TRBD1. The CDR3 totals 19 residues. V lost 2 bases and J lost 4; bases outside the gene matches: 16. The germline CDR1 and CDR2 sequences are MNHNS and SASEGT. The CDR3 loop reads CASSEITGDRGFLADTQYF. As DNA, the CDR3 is TGTGCCAGCAGTGAAATAACCGGAGACAGGGGGTTTTTAGCAGATACGCAGTATTTT.

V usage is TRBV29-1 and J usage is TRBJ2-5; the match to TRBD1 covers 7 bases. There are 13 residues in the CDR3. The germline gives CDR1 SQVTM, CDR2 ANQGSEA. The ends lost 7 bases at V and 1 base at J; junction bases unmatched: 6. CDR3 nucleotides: TGCAGCGCCTCCAGGGGGTTCCAAGAGACCCAGTACTTC. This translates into CSASRGFQETQYF.

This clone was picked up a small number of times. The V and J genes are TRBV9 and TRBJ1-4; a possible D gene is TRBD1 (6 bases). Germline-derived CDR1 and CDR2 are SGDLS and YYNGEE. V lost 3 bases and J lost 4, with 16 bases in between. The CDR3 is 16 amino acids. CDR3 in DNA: TGTGCCAGCAGCGATCCCCGGGACACCGTTAATGAAAAACTGTTTTTT. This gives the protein CASSDPRDTVNEKLFF.

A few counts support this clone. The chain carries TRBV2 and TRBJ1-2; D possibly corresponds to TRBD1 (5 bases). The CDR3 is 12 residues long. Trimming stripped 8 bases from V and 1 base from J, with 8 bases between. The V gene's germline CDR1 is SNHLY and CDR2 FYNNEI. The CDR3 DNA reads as TGTGCCAGCCGGGGGAGTAACTATGGCTACACCTTC. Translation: CASRGSNYGYTF. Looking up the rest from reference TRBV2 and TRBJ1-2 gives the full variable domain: EPEVTQTPSHQVTQMGQEVILRCVPISNHLYFYWYRQILGQKVEFLVSFYNNEISEKSEIFDDQFSVERPDGSNFTLKIRSTKLEDSAMYFCASRGSNYGYTFGSGTRLTVV.

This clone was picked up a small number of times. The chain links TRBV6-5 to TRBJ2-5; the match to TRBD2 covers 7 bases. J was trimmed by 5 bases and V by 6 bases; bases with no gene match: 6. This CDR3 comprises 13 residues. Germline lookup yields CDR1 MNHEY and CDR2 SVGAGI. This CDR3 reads CASRKMGGETQYF. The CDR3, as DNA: TGTGCCAGCAGAAAAATGGGGGGGGAGACCCAGTACTTC.

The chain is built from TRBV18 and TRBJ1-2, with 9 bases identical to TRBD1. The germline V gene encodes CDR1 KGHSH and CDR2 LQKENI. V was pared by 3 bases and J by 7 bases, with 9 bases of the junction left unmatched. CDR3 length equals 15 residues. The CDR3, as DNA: TGTGCCAGCTCACCCCCGGGACAGGGTAGCGGTGGCTACACCTTC. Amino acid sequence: CASSPPGQGSGGYTF.

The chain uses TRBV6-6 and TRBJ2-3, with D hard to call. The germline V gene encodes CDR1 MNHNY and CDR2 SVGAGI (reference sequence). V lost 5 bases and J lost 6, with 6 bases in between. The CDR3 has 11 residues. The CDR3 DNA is TGTGCCAGCAGTCCCCGGGATACGCAGTATTTT. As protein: CASSPRDTQYF.

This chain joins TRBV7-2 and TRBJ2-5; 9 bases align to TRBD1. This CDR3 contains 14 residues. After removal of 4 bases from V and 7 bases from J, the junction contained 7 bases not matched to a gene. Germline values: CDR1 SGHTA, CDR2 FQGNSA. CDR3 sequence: CASSSAGQGVTQYF. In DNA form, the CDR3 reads TGTGCCAGCAGCTCCGCGGGACAGGGTGTGACCCAGTACTTC. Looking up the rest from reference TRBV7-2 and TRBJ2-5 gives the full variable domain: GAGVSQSPSNKVTEKGKDVELRCDPISGHTALYWYRQSLGQGLEFLIYFQGNSAPDKSGLPSDRFSAERTGGSVSTLTIQRTQQEDSAVYLCASSSAGQGVTQYFGPGTRLLVL.

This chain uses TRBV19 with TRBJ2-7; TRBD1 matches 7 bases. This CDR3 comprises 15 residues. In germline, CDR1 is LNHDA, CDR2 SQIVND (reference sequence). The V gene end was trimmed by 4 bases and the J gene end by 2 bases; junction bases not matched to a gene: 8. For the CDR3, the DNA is TGTGCCAGTAGTACCAGGACAGGAAGGACCTACGAGCAGTACTTC. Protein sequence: CASSTRTGRTYEQYF.

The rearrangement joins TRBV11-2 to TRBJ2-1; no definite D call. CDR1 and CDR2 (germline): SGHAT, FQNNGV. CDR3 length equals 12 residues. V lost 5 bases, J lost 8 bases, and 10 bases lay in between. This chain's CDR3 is CASSQALYEQFF. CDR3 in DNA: TGTGCCAGCAGCCAAGCACTATATGAGCAGTTCTTC.

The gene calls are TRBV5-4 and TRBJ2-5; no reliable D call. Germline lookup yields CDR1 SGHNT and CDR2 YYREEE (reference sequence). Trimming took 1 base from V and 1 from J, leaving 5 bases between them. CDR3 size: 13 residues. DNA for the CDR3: TGTGCCAGCAGCTTGCCAGGCCAAGAGACCCAGTACTTC. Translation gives CASSLPGQETQYF.

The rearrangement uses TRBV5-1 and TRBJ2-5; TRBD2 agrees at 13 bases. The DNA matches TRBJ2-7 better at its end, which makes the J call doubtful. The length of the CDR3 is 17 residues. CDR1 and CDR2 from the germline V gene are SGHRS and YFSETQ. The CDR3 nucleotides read TGCGCCAGCAGCTTGGGACTAGCGGGAGGAAGTTCTGACGAGCAGTACTTC. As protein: CASSLGLAGGSSDEQYF.

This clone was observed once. The CDR3 region is CASSTGNTEAFF. The CDR3, as DNA: TGTGCCAGCAGTACAGGGAACACTGAAGCTTTCTTT. This chain joins TRBV28 and TRBJ1-1; tentative D call: TRBD1 (5 bases). V shed 5 bases and J shed 1 base, with 5 bases lying between them. From germline, CDR1 is MDHEN and CDR2 SYDVKM. CDR3 size: 12 residues.

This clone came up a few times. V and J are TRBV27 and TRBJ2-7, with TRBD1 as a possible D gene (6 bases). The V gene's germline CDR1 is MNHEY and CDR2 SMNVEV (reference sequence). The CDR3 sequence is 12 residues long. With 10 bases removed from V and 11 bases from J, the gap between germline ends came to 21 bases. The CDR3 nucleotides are TGTGCCACGTCCTCACAGGGCTTAAGGGAGTACTTC. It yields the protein CATSSQGLREYF.

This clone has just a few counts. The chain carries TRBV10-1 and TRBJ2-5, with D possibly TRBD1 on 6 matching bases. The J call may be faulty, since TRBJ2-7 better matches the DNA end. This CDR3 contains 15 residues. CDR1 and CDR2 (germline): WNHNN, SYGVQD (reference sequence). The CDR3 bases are TGCGCCAGCAGTGAGTCGATCCAGGGGCGCTACGAGCAGTACTTC. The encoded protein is CASSESIQGRYEQYF.

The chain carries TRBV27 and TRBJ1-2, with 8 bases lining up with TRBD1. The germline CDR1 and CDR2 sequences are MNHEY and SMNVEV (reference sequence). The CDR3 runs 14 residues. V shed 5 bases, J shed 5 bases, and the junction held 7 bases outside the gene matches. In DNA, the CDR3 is TGTGCCAGCAGTCCGACCTGGACAGGGTATGGCTACACCTTC. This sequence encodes CASSPTWTGYGYTF.

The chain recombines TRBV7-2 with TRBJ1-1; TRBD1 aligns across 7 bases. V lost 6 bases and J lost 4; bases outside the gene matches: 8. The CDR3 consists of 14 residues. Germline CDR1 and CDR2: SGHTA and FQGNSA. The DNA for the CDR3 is TGTGCCAGCAGGAGAGTGCAGGGGGGCACTGAAGCTTTCTTT. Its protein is CASRRVQGGTEAFF.

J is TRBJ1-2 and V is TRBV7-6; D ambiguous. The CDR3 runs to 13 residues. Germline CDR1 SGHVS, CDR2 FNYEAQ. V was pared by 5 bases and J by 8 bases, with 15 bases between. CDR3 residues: CASSPDTVRGYTF. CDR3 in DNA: TGTGCCAGCAGCCCCGACACCGTCCGGGGCTACACCTTC.